The 9 T cell receptor beta chains listed next were all sequenced from one sample in a study of T-cell reconstitution after alpha-beta-depleted transplantation in children. TCRbeta library preparation incorporated unique molecular identifiers. MiXCR, applied by TCRdb to the PCR reads, yields one record per CDR3 protein. This sample has fewer than 750,000 distinct CDR3 sequences; about a quarter occur once, and the top ten carry 36%. The material sequenced was PBMCs, taken before TCRalphabeta/CD19-depleted stem cell transplant. These receptors were obtained from a boy in the first two years of life with Wiskott-Aldrich syndrome, due to receive a stem cell transplant.

This clonotype was detected ten times or more. Its ends do not fully match the called genes, so a read error is possible. The chain combines TRBV5-1 with TRBJ1-1, with a tentative D call TRBD1 (6 bases). The CDR3 has 14 residues. Germline V CDR1 and CDR2: SGHRS, YFSETQ. In DNA, the CDR3 is TGTGCCAGCAGTTTATCGGGGGGGCGGACTGAAGCTTTCTTT. As protein: CASSLSGGRTEAFF.

This clonotype was detected only a few times. The genes are TRBV5-1 and TRBJ2-1; no reliable D call. Germline V gene lookup returns CDR1 SGHRS and CDR2 YFSETQ. V shed 4 bases and J shed 3 bases, with 11 bases lying between them. The CDR3 has 14 amino acids. The chain's CDR3 is CASSAGSVYNEQFF. Written as DNA, the CDR3 is TGCGCCAGCAGCGCTGGGTCGGTCTACAATGAGCAGTTCTTC.

In this sample, this clonotype turned up a few times. The chain employs TRBV20-1 and TRBJ2-1; 8 bases agree with TRBD1. This CDR3 is 14 amino acids long. CDR1 is DFQATT, CDR2 SNEGSKA, per germline (reference sequence). The trim removed 5 bases at V and 2 bases at J, leaving 5 bases unmatched. CDR3 sequence reads: CSAPEDRAYNEQFF. CDR3 nucleotide sequence: TGCAGTGCTCCGGAGGACAGGGCCTACAATGAGCAGTTCTTC.

The CDR3 protein is CASSVALGGSETQYF. As DNA, the CDR3 is TGTGCCAGCAGCGTAGCTCTAGGGGGGTCAGAGACCCAGTACTTC. V usage is TRBV9 and J usage is TRBJ2-5; D assignment may be TRBD1 or TRBD2 (6 bases each). V shed 0 bases and J shed 4 bases, with 13 bases lying between them. The germline CDR1 and CDR2 sequences are SGDLS and YYNGEE. The CDR3 spans 15 residues.

This clonotype was recorded a few times. This chain links TRBV7-3 with TRBJ2-2; a weak D match, TRBD1 (6 bases). The CDR3 runs to 16 residues. Germline V CDR1 and CDR2: SGHTA, FQGTGA. Trimming cost V 1 base and J 6 bases, with 15 bases left between them. DNA for the CDR3: TGTGCCAGCAGCTTAAGGGGACACGGGCAGGCCGGGGAGCTGTTTTTT. Encoded protein: CASSLRGHGQAGELFF.

Only a few counts were recorded for this clonotype. V and J are TRBV5-1 and TRBJ2-5; D ambiguous. From germline, CDR1 is SGHRS and CDR2 YFSETQ. Trimming took off 4 bases at V and 2 bases at J, with 12 bases between the two ends. The CDR3 loop spans 14 amino acids. CDR3 coding DNA: TGCGCCAGCAGCCTTTTTAGTTATCAAGAGACCCAGTACTTC. Translation gives CASSLFSYQETQYF.

The genes are TRBV5-1 and TRBJ2-5; weak D call: TRBD2 (6 bases). The CDR3 has 15 residues. The germline V and J ends were trimmed by 0 bases and 0 bases, with 9 bases remaining between them. The germline CDR1 and CDR2 sequences are SGHRS and YFSETQ. CDR3 in DNA: TGCGCCAGCAGCTTGGGCCGGGACTACCAAGAGACCCAGTACTTC. Translating it yields CASSLGRDYQETQYF.

The genes are TRBV29-1 and TRBJ1-2; 8 bases are shared with TRBD1. Germline V lookup: CDR1 SQVTM, CDR2 ANQGSEA. After removal of 7 bases from V and 7 bases from J, the junction contained 11 bases not matched to a gene. The CDR3 totals 13 residues. The CDR3 DNA is TGCAGCGCCTCTACGACAGGGGTTGGTGGCTACACCTTC. Translation gives CSASTTGVGGYTF.

The rearrangement links TRBV5-1 to TRBJ2-1, with D unresolved. Germline values: CDR1 SGHRS, CDR2 YFSETQ. V lost 7 bases, J lost 5 bases, and 13 bases lay in between. This CDR3 comprises 13 residues. The CDR3 region has the DNA TGCGCCAGCGGGGTCTTAGAGAACAATGAGCAGTTCTTC. As protein: CASGVLENNEQFF.